Listed here are 20 T cell receptor beta chains from one sample, sequenced in a study of T cell responses to AZD1222 COVID-19 vaccine listed by TCRdb under 2021. Taken with the paper, the label for time point translates to: baseline before first vaccination. Library creation used the immunoSEQ multiplex PCR assay. What TCRdb holds here is the immuneACCESS table cut down to in-frame rearrangements. Part of the clones is not present; checked against another copy, under half of the missing clones reflect an unresolved V gene, and the others are unexplained. The sample table records around 100,000 clones; around nine tenths of these occur just once. About 1.5% of the sample lies in the top ten. Source: peripheral blood, taken on day 0 of AZD1222 vaccination. Every receptor here comes from an adult in good health.

The V gene is TRBV13, the J gene TRBJ2-1; TRBD2 is a possible D gene (5 bases). This CDR3 has 12 amino acids. The germline V gene has CDR1 PRHDT and CDR2 FYEKMQ (reference sequence). V was clipped by 2 bases and J by 9 bases, with 8 bases between them. The CDR3 region has the DNA TGTGCCAGCAGCTTATCTAGCAGTGAGCAGTTCTTC. Encoded protein: CASSLSSSEQFF.

This sequence joins TRBV4-2 and TRBJ2-7; 7 bases are a match to TRBD2. Germline CDR1 LGHNA, CDR2 YNFKEQ. Unmatched junction bases numbered 11, after V lost 0 bases and J lost 0 bases. There are 18 residues in the CDR3. DNA for the CDR3: TGTGCCAGCAGCCAAGATCTATCTGCGGGAGACCTCTCCTACGAGCAGTACTTC. Its protein product is CASSQDLSAGDLSYEQYF.

J is TRBJ2-5 and V is TRBV28, with D perhaps TRBD1 (5 bases). V lost 2 bases and J 3 bases, leaving 16 bases between the germline ends. The germline V gene has CDR1 MDHEN and CDR2 SYDVKM. CDR3 length: 16 amino acids. CDR3 loop: CASSLPVTKGKETQYF. CDR3 DNA sequence: TGTGCCAGCAGTTTACCGGTCACTAAGGGGAAAGAGACCCAGTACTTC.

V gene TRBV7-3 combines with J gene TRBJ2-5, with D perhaps TRBD1 (5 bases). Trimming took off 4 bases at V and 5 bases at J, with 11 bases between the two ends. This CDR3 is 13 amino acids long. Germline CDR1 reads SGHTA; CDR2 reads FQGTGA. The CDR3 loop reads CASSSSWGETQYF. CDR3 DNA: TGTGCCAGCAGCTCATCTTGGGGCGAGACCCAGTACTTC.

The chain recombines TRBV9 with TRBJ2-7; D ambiguous. Trimming cost V 2 bases and J 6 bases, with 12 bases left between them. The CDR3 runs to 13 residues. Germline V gene lookup returns CDR1 SGDLS and CDR2 YYNGEE. In DNA form, the CDR3 reads TGTGCCAGCAGCGTCGGACGGATGGGCGAGCAGTACTTC. Its translation: CASSVGRMGEQYF.

CDR3 DNA: TGTGCCTGGAGTGTCCAGATCACCTATAATTCACCCCTCCACTTT. It translates to CAWSVQITYNSPLHF. This chain links TRBV30 with TRBJ1-6; D is unclear. Germline lookup yields CDR1 GTSNPN and CDR2 SVGIG (reference sequence). Trimming cost V 0 bases and J 2 bases, with 8 bases left between them. This CDR3 comprises 15 residues.

The V gene is TRBV21-1, the J gene TRBJ2-3. TRBV21-1 is a recognized pseudogene. This CDR3 has 16 amino acids. CDR3 amino acids: CASSRLTGLVTDTQYF. As DNA, the CDR3 is TGTGCCAGCAGCCGCCTCACCGGCCTGGTTACGGATACGCAGTATTTT.

The chain uses TRBV28 and TRBJ1-2; D uncertain. The CDR3 runs 12 residues. The V end lost 6 bases, the J end lost 3 bases, and 8 bases lay between the germline ends. Germline loops: CDR1 MDHEN, CDR2 SYDVKM. The CDR3 DNA reads as TGTGCCAGCAGCTTAACAGACTATGGCTACACCTTC. Protein: CASSLTDYGYTF.

The rearrangement joins TRBV2 to TRBJ1-6, with 7 bases that match TRBD1. In germline, CDR1 is SNHLY, CDR2 FYNNEI. CDR3 length: 15 residues. Unmatched junction bases numbered 2, after V lost 0 bases and J lost 6 bases. This CDR3 is CASSEATGFNSPLHF. The CDR3 DNA sequence: TGTGCCAGCAGTGAAGCGACAGGGTTTAATTCACCCCTCCACTTT.

The V gene is TRBV7-2, the J gene TRBJ2-5; unclear D gene. Germline V gene data show CDR1 as SGHTA and CDR2 as FQGNSA. V was cut by 4 bases and J by 5 bases, with 17 bases left in between. CDR3 length equals 15 residues. CDR3 amino acids: CASSSRPQTPETQYF. The DNA of the CDR3 is TGTGCCAGCAGCTCGAGACCCCAAACCCCCGAGACCCAGTACTTC.

V and J are TRBV25-1 and TRBJ2-3; D is unresolved. The CDR3 length is 11 residues. The germline V gene encodes CDR1 MGHDK and CDR2 SYGVNS. Between the trimmed V and J ends, which lost 8 bases and 4 bases, there was a span of 7 bases. CDR3 sequence: CASSAADTQYF. The CDR3 bases are TGTGCCAGCTCAGCCGCAGATACGCAGTATTTT.

V gene TRBV6-6 combines with J gene TRBJ2-2; D not certain. In germline, CDR1 is MNHNY, CDR2 SVGAGI (reference sequence). There are 15 residues in the CDR3. Trimming shortened V by 5 bases and J by 2 bases, and 12 bases separated the two germline ends. The CDR3 reads CASSPPGDNTGELFF. In nucleotides, the CDR3 is TGTGCCAGCAGTCCCCCTGGGGATAACACCGGGGAGCTGTTTTTT.

This sequence joins TRBV5-5 and TRBJ1-6; no clear D. Germline V gene lookup returns CDR1 SGHKS and CDR2 YYEKEE (reference sequence). The CDR3 loop spans 17 amino acids. The V and J ends lost 1 base and 4 bases respectively, with 15 bases between them. Written as DNA, the CDR3 is TGTGCCAGCAGCTTGTCGGAGATTCCAGTTTATAATTCACCCCTCCACTTT. Its protein is CASSLSEIPVYNSPLHF. Full variable domain (rest looked up from reference TRBV5-5 and TRBJ1-6): DAGVTQSPTHLIKTRGQQVTLRCSPISGHKSVSWYQQVLGQGPQFIFQYYEKEERGRGNFPDRFSARQFPNYSSELNVNALLLGDSALYLCASSLSEIPVYNSPLHFGNGTRLTVT.

The chain couples TRBV9 to TRBJ1-6, with D possibly being TRBD1 (5 bases). Trimming shortened V by 3 bases and J by 8 bases, and 12 bases separated the two germline ends. The CDR3 contains 14 residues. The germline V gene has CDR1 SGDLS and CDR2 YYNGEE. CDR3 loop: CASSAQGSDSPLHF. The CDR3, as DNA: TGTGCCAGCAGCGCCCAGGGTTCGGATTCACCCCTCCACTTT. The full variable domain, its missing parts supplied by reference TRBV9 and TRBJ1-6, is DSGVTQTPKHLITATGQRVTLRCSPRSGDLSVYWYQQSLDQGLQFLIQYYNGEERAKGNILERFSAQQFPDLHSELNLSSLELGDSALYFCASSAQGSDSPLHFGNGTRLTVT.

This chain connects TRBV7-3 to TRBJ1-1; a possible D gene is TRBD1 (5 bases). The germline CDR1 and CDR2 sequences are SGHTA and FQGTGA. The CDR3 is 13 residues long. V was clipped by 5 bases and J by 6 bases, with 13 bases between them. Written as DNA, the CDR3 is TGTGCCAGCAGCCCGGCCGGGGGGGCTGAAGCTTTCTTT. This gives the protein CASSPAGGAEAFF.

The rearrangement links TRBV18 to TRBJ2-7; 9 bases align to TRBD1. The J segment lost 3 bases and the V segment lost 4 bases, leaving 16 bases of the junction unmatched. The CDR3 loop spans 18 amino acids. Germline V CDR1 and CDR2: KGHSH, LQKENI. CDR3 coding DNA: TGTGCCAGCTCACGTCAGAGTACAGGGGGCGCAGGGATCTACGAGCAGTACTTC. Amino acids: CASSRQSTGGAGIYEQYF.

This sequence joins TRBV7-3 and TRBJ1-1, with 10 nucleotides matching TRBD1. This CDR3 region has 15 residues. The V and J ends lost 5 bases and 3 bases, in that order; junction bases with no gene match: 6. Germline V CDR1 and CDR2: SGHTA, FQGTGA. CDR3 loop: CASSAGQGIHTEAFF. The DNA for the CDR3 is TGTGCCAGCAGCGCGGGACAGGGGATTCACACTGAAGCTTTCTTT.

This clone was observed a single time. The chain employs TRBV21-1 and TRBJ1-2. TRBV21-1 is a pseudogene locus. This CDR3 has 17 residues. The CDR3 coding sequence is TGTGCCAGCAGCAAGGGGGGACGTTCCTTATCTAACTATGGCTACACCTTC. Protein sequence: CASSKGGRSLSNYGYTF.

The chain has TRBV9 and TRBJ2-1, with 10 bases identical to TRBD2. V was pared by 1 base and J by 7 bases, with 5 bases of the junction left unmatched. This CDR3 contains 15 residues. CDR1 and CDR2 from the germline V gene are SGDLS and YYNGEE. The CDR3 DNA follows: TGTGCCAGCAGCGTAATTGCTAGCGGGAGTAATGAGCAGTTCTTC. Its translation is CASSVIASGSNEQFF.

A single count supports this clone. At one end the junction does not follow the germline gene, possibly because of a read error. This chain uses TRBV7-3 with TRBJ2-2; the D call may be TRBD1 or TRBD2 (5 bases each). From germline, CDR1 is SGHTA and CDR2 FQGTGA. The CDR3 is made up of 15 amino acids. The CDR3 sequence is CASSLGPANTGELFF. In nucleotides, the CDR3 is TGTGCCAGCAGCCTGGGACCGGCGAATACCGGGGAGCTGTTTTTT.